What follows are 8 T cell receptor beta chains derived from one specimen sequenced in a study of T-cell memory formation after mild COVID-19 (dated by TCRdb to the early 2020s). The receptor library was made with 5' RACE. Sequencing instrument: Illumina NovaSeq 6000. TCRdb's own reprocessing of the public reads used fastp at Q25 and MiXCR and kept productive beta chains. Under each unique CDR3 protein, matching rows form one entry showing the most common genes and DNA. For this sample there are 500,000 to 600,000 distinct CDR3 sequences; over 15% appear just once. Together, the top ten hold around 12% of the sample. The sample was PBMCs or a T cell subset sorted from them (not recorded which). The source of these receptors is an adult woman who had mild COVID-19 (a few samples of this study predate the infection). The sample titles of this study are shuffled in the database, so cell type and time point are left out; the donor was told from shared clones.

The rearrangement joins TRBV10-3 to TRBJ2-4; D not certain. CDR1 is ENHRY, CDR2 SYGVKD, per germline. V was cut by 11 bases and J by 0 bases, with 11 bases left in between. The CDR3 totals 13 residues. The CDR3 bases are TGTGCCTCCGGCGAGGTAGCCAAAAACATTCAGTACTTC. This codes for CASGEVAKNIQYF.

The chain combines TRBV20-1 with TRBJ2-3; TRBD2 aligns across 10 bases. V lost 2 bases to trimming and J lost 4 bases; unmatched junction nucleotides: 9. The CDR3 loop spans 16 amino acids. CDR1 is DFQATT, CDR2 SNEGSKA, per germline (reference sequence). As DNA, the CDR3 is TGCAGTGCTAGACGCGGGCTAGCGGGAGTCGCAGATACGCAGTATTTT. Translating gives CSARRGLAGVADTQYF.

The V call is TRBV29-1, the J call TRBJ1-2; possibly TRBD1 for D (6 bases). Between the trimmed V and J ends, which lost 7 bases and 2 bases, there was a span of 11 bases. Germline-derived CDR1 and CDR2 are SQVTM and ANQGSEA. CDR3 length: 12 amino acids. The CDR3 loop reads CSAEGGNYGYTF. CDR3 in DNA: TGCAGCGCCGAGGGGGGAAACTATGGCTACACCTTC.

This clonotype came up a few times. V and J are TRBV25-1 and TRBJ2-1; 9 bases agree with TRBD2. CDR3 size: 15 residues. Trimming at V came to 2 bases and at J to 7 bases, leaving 6 bases not matched to a gene. Germline V lookup: CDR1 MGHDK, CDR2 SYGVNS. The CDR3, as DNA: TGTGCCAGCAGTGAAGAGGGTAGCGGGAGAAATGAGCAGTTCTTC. It yields the protein CASSEEGSGRNEQFF. Full variable domain (remainder filled in from reference TRBV25-1 and TRBJ2-1): EADIYQTPRYLVIGTGKKITLECSQTMGHDKMYWYQQDPGMELHLIHYSYGVNSTEKGDLSSESTVSRIRTEHFPLTLESARPSHTSQYLCASSEEGSGRNEQFFGPGTRLTVL.

The chain has TRBV28 and TRBJ2-2; TRBD1 is a possible D gene (5 bases). This CDR3 has 14 residues. V shed 6 bases and J shed 4 bases, with 12 bases lying between them. Germline CDR1 MDHEN, CDR2 SYDVKM. For the CDR3, the DNA is TGTGCCAGCAGATTCAACAGGATCACCGGGGAGCTGTTTTTT. It translates to CASRFNRITGELFF.

The table lists this clonotype with a few counts. The V call is TRBV4-1, the J call TRBJ2-5; D remains ambiguous. V lost 0 bases and J lost 5, with 10 bases in between. The CDR3 extends over 14 amino acids. CDR1 is MGHRA and CDR2 is YSYEKL in the germline V gene. CDR3 residues: CASSQDSEGETQYF. In nucleotides, the CDR3 is TGCGCCAGCAGCCAAGACTCGGAAGGGGAGACCCAGTACTTC.

In its sample, this clonotype was seen a few times. This rearrangement joins TRBV11-3 to TRBJ2-6; D is uncertain. From germline, CDR1 is SGHNT and CDR2 YENEEA. Trimming took off 5 bases at V and 8 bases at J, with 10 bases between the two ends. The CDR3 length is 13 residues. The CDR3 DNA reads TGTGCCAGCAGCCCCGAATGGTCCAACGTCCTGACTTTC. It codes for CASSPEWSNVLTF.

The chain has TRBV4-2 and TRBJ2-1; D remains unclear. The CDR3 sequence is 15 residues long. Germline V CDR1 and CDR2: LGHNA, YNFKEQ. Trimming left V 0 bases short and J 5 bases short, with 11 bases between. CDR3 DNA sequence: TGTGCCAGCAGCCAAGATATTGGAAGCCACAATGAGCAGTTCTTC. Amino acids: CASSQDIGSHNEQFF.